This T cell receptor (beta chain) stems from a study of T cells after yellow fever vaccination. Study conclusions and caveats: By day 5 rather than day 15, the secondary response had peaked, though it was weaker.

V was pared by 3 bases and J by 6 bases, with 13 bases between. This CDR3 is built from 14 residues. This clonotype was seen only a few times. Its target is unknown. A 5'RACE template-switching step, the method used to make TCR cDNA, added a universal primer site and UMIs. TCRdb independently ran MiXCR on the 5' RACE reads; one entry per CDR3 protein. The sample comprises about 300,000 distinct CDR3 sequences, around 6.8% of which are singletons, and over 15% rests with the top ten. The chain employs TRBV12-3 or TRBV12-4 and TRBJ2-3; D call uncertain. Sequenced here: PBMCs, sampled roughly 46 days after the first yellow fever vaccination. The TCR sequence derives from a man younger than 35 who received the YFV17D yellow fever vaccine. In nucleotides, the CDR3 is TGTGCCAGCAGTTTTAGACGTGAAATCGATACGCAGTATTTT. It is translated as CASSFRREIDTQYF.